These 17 T cell receptor beta chains share one sample of origin, sequenced in a study of blood T cell repertoires in COVID-19. The method was immunoSEQ multiplex PCR; TCRdb's version includes in-frame clones alone and lacks a portion of them. The sample records roughly 99,000 clones, roughly 88% being singletons. Material for sequencing was peripheral blood. The receptors derive from a man aged 50-59 years with COVID-19, enrolled during active disease.

The chain employs TRBV6-2 or TRBV6-3 and TRBJ2-5, with D hard to call. Germline V gene data show CDR1 as MNHEY and CDR2 as SVGEGT. V was pared by 3 bases and J by 5 bases, with 10 bases between. This CDR3 is built from 13 residues. The CDR3 here is CASSYAGQETQYF. CDR3 nucleotide sequence: TGTGCCAGCAGTTATGCAGGTCAGGAGACCCAGTACTTC.

The rearrangement joins TRBV6-5 to TRBJ2-7; possibly TRBD1 for D (5 bases). CDR1 and CDR2 (germline): MNHEY, SVGAGI. CDR3 length: 13 residues. V lost 8 bases to trimming and J lost 0 bases, with 11 bases between them. CDR3 region: CASVRQNSYEQYF. CDR3 DNA sequence: TGTGCCAGCGTAAGACAGAACTCCTACGAGCAGTACTTC.

With regard to this clone: A read error may account for a junction end that differs from germline. CDR3 region: CASSLAGRGYDSPLHF. CDR3 DNA sequence: TGTGCCAGCAGCTTAGCGGGCAGGGGCTATGATTCACCCCTCCACTTT. J is TRBJ1-6 and V is TRBV7-9, with a possible D match to TRBD1 (6 bases). Germline assignment: CDR1 SEHNR and CDR2 FQNEAQ (reference sequence). The CDR3 spans 16 residues.

This chain connects TRBV7-2 to TRBJ2-1; D might be TRBD1 (5 bases). This CDR3 comprises 18 residues. The V gene's germline CDR1 is SGHTA and CDR2 FQGNSA. Deletions cut 4 bases from V and 0 bases from J, with 19 bases between. In nucleotides, the CDR3 is TGTGCCAGCAGCTATCACCCTACAGGCTTGAGCTCCTACAATGAGCAGTTCTTC. It specifies CASSYHPTGLSSYNEQFF.

The V gene is TRBV14, the J gene TRBJ1-1; D unclear. V was pared by 4 bases and J by 0 bases, with 9 bases between. Germline values: CDR1 SGHDN, CDR2 FVKESK. The CDR3 is 14 amino acids. CDR3 residues: CASSPIGMNTEAFF. The CDR3 DNA is TGTGCCAGCAGCCCAATTGGCATGAACACTGAAGCTTTCTTT.

V is TRBV7-9 and J is TRBJ1-4; 7 bases align to TRBD1. This CDR3 contains 15 residues. From germline, CDR1 is SEHNR and CDR2 FQNEAQ (reference sequence). With V trimmed by 5 bases and J by 4 bases, 7 bases remained unmatched. Here the CDR3 reads CASSPDRDLNEKLFF. Written as DNA, the CDR3 is TGTGCCAGCAGCCCTGACAGGGATCTTAATGAAAAACTGTTTTTT.

CDR3 DNA: TGTGCCAGCAGTTTATCCCGCTCCCCAGGGGGCGCCAATAATTCACCCCTCCACTTT. Amino acid sequence: CASSLSRSPGGANNSPLHF. This chain connects TRBV27 to TRBJ1-6; 8 bases map to TRBD1. Germline V gives CDR1 MNHEY, CDR2 SMNVEV (reference sequence). This CDR3 spans 19 amino acids. V lost 0 bases and J lost 5; bases outside the gene matches: 12.

The V call is TRBV24-1, the J call TRBJ1-2; a possible D gene is TRBD1 (6 bases). The CDR3 is 16 residues long. The germline gives CDR1 KGHDR, CDR2 SFDVKD. With 3 bases removed from V and 2 bases from J, the gap between germline ends came to 15 bases. This CDR3 reads CATSDQTGTKNYGYTF. The CDR3 DNA reads as TGTGCCACCAGTGATCAAACCGGGACAAAAAACTATGGCTACACCTTC.

The chain employs TRBV4-1 and TRBJ1-5; possibly TRBD1 for D (6 bases). This CDR3 has 17 amino acids. The germline gives CDR1 MGHRA, CDR2 YSYEKL. Trimming pared 0 bases from V and 4 bases from J, leaving 16 bases between. The CDR3 nucleotides read TGCGCCAGCAGCCAAGATCCCCTGGGAGGGGGGAATCAGCCCCAGCATTTT. It yields the protein CASSQDPLGGGNQPQHF.

The chain carries TRBV5-1 and TRBJ2-4; maybe TRBD1 (5 bases). The CDR3 covers 17 residues. Germline CDR1 and CDR2: SGHRS and YFSETQ. With 0 bases removed from V and 1 base from J, the gap between germline ends came to 14 bases. The CDR3 protein is CASSLAIGARAKNIQYF. The CDR3 region has the DNA TGCGCCAGCAGCTTGGCAATAGGGGCGCGGGCCAAAAACATTCAGTACTTC.

This chain joins TRBV28 and TRBJ2-3; D call uncertain. In germline, CDR1 is MDHEN, CDR2 SYDVKM. Trimming stripped 5 bases from V and 8 bases from J, with 17 bases between. CDR3 length: 14 residues. DNA of the CDR3: TGTGCCAGCAGTACTCCAGGTGGGTCAGGTACGCAGTATTTT. Its protein product is CASSTPGGSGTQYF.

The genes are TRBV4-2 and TRBJ1-2, with 12 bases identical to TRBD1. Germline trimming cut 0 bases from V and 14 bases from J; bases unmatched to any gene: 7. Germline V gene sequence: CDR1 LGHNA, CDR2 YNFKEQ. This CDR3 is 14 amino acids long. CDR3 sequence reads: CASSQEGQGASGTF. The CDR3 DNA reads as TGTGCCAGCAGCCAAGAGGGACAGGGGGCCTCTGGTACCTTC.

This clone was seen once. This chain links TRBV3-1 (or the pseudogene TRBV3-2) with TRBJ1-6; the match to TRBD1 covers 8 bases. Per the germline V gene, CDR1 is LGHDT and CDR2 is YNNKEL (reference sequence). The CDR3 extends over 14 amino acids. J lost 9 bases, V lost 4 bases, and 5 bases had no gene match. The CDR3 region has the DNA TGTGCCAGCAGCCCCACAGGGGGATTTTCACCCCTCCACTTT. As protein: CASSPTGGFSPLHF.

The chain is built from TRBV7-9 and TRBJ2-7, with no clear D. The germline V gene has CDR1 SEHNR and CDR2 FQNEAQ (reference sequence). Trimming pared 4 bases from V and 0 bases from J, leaving 16 bases between. This CDR3 is 16 amino acids long. CDR3 in amino acids: CASSSTRVAVSYEQYF. The DNA of the CDR3 is TGTGCCAGCAGCTCCACTCGGGTAGCTGTCTCCTACGAGCAGTACTTC.

The chain links TRBV28 to TRBJ2-7, with D hard to call. Looked up from germline, CDR1 is MDHEN and CDR2 is SYDVKM. V was pared by 6 bases and J by 4 bases, with 10 bases between. CDR3 length equals 12 residues. DNA for the CDR3: TGTGCCAGCAGCCTAACCTCTTACGAGCAGTACTTC. The encoded protein is CASSLTSYEQYF.

The rearrangement joins TRBV24-1 to TRBJ1-5; D is possibly TRBD1 (6 bases). From germline, CDR1 is KGHDR and CDR2 SFDVKD. Trimming took 4 bases from V and 4 from J, leaving 16 bases between them. This CDR3 has 16 residues. Here the CDR3 DNA reads TGTGCCACCAGTGACGCTCGTGGGACACTTAATCAGCCCCAGCATTTT. This encodes CATSDARGTLNQPQHF.

DNA for the CDR3: TGTGCCATCAGTGAGTCCCCAGGTGAAGCTTTCTTT. Encoded protein: CAISESPGEAFF. V usage is TRBV10-3 and J usage is TRBJ1-1, with unresolved D. The germline V gene encodes CDR1 ENHRY and CDR2 SYGVKD. The CDR3 runs 12 residues. V was pared by 0 bases and J by 7 bases, with 6 bases between.